This record concerns one TCR beta chain sequence. Its antigen is not identified. The protocol was immunoSEQ multiplex PCR, while the TCRdb copy is restricted to in-frame clones and leaves out a portion. The sample includes roughly 30,000 clones, about 79% of them seen just once. The source of the sample is a study of CD4 T cells in relation to SARS-CoV-2 and coronaviruses. CD4+ T cells from unexposed donors were obtained before the COVID-19 pandemic (2011-2018). After about 11 days of culture, CD4+ T cells were isolated. The clonotype was recovered from a human donor in good health. Sequenced: CD4+ T cells from PBMCs, cultured in vitro.

The CDR3 coding sequence is TGCGCCAGCAGCCAAGGACAGGATCAGCCCCAGCATTTT. It yields the protein CASSQGQDQPQHF. The chain recombines TRBV4-3 with TRBJ1-5, with a tentative D call TRBD1 (6 bases). Germline V gene lookup returns CDR1 LGHNA and CDR2 YSLEER. The CDR3 has 13 residues. Trimming removed 1 base at V and 5 bases at J, with 6 bases between.